Listed here is a single T cell receptor (beta chain). Its cognate antigen is unknown. With 5 bases removed from V and 6 bases from J, the gap between germline ends came to 8 bases. The CDR3 extends over 11 amino acids. TCR beta VDJ and CDR3 were profiled, and genomic DNA was the template. Using its own MiXCR run on the reads, TCRdb lists one record per CDR3 protein. Counted here are about 400,000 distinct CDR3 sequences, roughly 64% occurring once; the ten biggest clones make up approximately 4%. The record originates from a study of CD8+CD57+ T cells in acquired aplastic anemia. Study context: Sorted CD4+ and CD8+ cell DNA averaged around 3.3 ug. Overall study results and limits: Overlapping CD8+ CDR3 repertoires of patients and controls contained under 35 shared sequences.

Sequences were obtained from sorted CD4+, CD8+, or CD8+CD57+ T cells (not recorded which) from PBMCs. V is TRBV12-3 or TRBV12-4 and J is TRBJ2-7; D ambiguous. The sequence derives from a human donor in good health, serving as a control. CDR3 amino acids: CASSTRGEQYF. The CDR3 DNA follows: TGTGCCAGCAGTACGAGAGGCGAGCAGTACTTC.